This TCR beta chain was captured in a study of blood T cell repertoires in COVID-19. Study-wide background: The United States, Italy and Spain supplied acute and convalescent COVID-19 samples. Sources were T cells, B-cell-depleted T cells, or PBMCs; the material itself was cDNA or gDNA.

The CDR3 extends over 15 amino acids. V dropped 8 bases and J dropped 7; count of bases not matched to a gene: 16. The germline CDR1 and CDR2 sequences are MNHEY and SVGAGI. Authors' analysis steps: Reference gene primer amplification yielded estimated nucleated cell counts. The protocol was immunoSEQ multiplex PCR, while the TCRdb copy is restricted to in-frame clones and leaves out a portion. V and J calls and clone size come straight from that table; D and trimming were deduced from the DNA. The table shows tens of thousands of clones, with approximately 80% occurring only once. Sequencing input: peripheral blood. This TCR derives from a human donor in a cohort sampled during active COVID-19. V gene TRBV6-5 combines with J gene TRBJ2-7, with 8 bases lining up with TRBD1. CDR3 nucleotides: TGTGCCAGCCGCCGCAGGGGGCTGGTACTAGGTGAGCAGTACTTC. Protein: CASRRRGLVLGEQYF.